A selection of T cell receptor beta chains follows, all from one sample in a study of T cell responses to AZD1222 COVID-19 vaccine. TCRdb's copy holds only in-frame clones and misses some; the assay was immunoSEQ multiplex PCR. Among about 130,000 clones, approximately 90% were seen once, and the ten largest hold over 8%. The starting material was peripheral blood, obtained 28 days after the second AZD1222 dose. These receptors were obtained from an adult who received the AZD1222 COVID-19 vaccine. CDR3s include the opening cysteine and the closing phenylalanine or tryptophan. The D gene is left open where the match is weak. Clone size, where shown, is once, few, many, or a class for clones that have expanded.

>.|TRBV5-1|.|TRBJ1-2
TGCGCCAGCAGCTTGGCACAGGGAACCGGCTATGGCTACACCTTC
CASSLAQGTGYGYTF
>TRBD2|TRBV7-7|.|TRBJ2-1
TGTGCTAGCAGCCGTGGACTAGCGTCTGGGGATGAGCAGTTCTTC
CASSRGLASGDEQFF
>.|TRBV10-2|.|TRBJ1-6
TGCGCCAGCAGTGAGGTCCGCGAAGGGGGTTCACCCCTCCACTTT
CASSEVREGGSPLHF
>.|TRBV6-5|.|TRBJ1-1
TGTGCCAGCAGTTACTTCGGGGGTAGCACTGAAGCTTTCTTT
CASSYFGGSTEAFF
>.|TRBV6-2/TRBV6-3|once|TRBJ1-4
TGTGCCAGCAGTTTCCCCTCGGGGACGGCTAATGAAAAACTGTTTTTT
CASSFPSGTANEKLFF
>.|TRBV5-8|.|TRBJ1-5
TGTGCCAGCAGCCCTTGGGGGGGAAGGGATCAGCCCCAGCATTTT
CASSPWGGRDQPQHF
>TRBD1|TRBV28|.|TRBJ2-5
TGTGCCAGCGCCCGCCCGGACAGGGGAAAGACCCAGTACTTC
CASARPDRGKTQYF
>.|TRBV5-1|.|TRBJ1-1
TGCGCCAGCAGCTCAGTTATTGGTAACACTGAAGCTTTCTTT
CASSSVIGNTEAFF
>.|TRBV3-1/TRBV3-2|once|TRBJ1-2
TGTGCCAGCAGCAAGCCTACTGCTCAGACCAACTATGGCTACACCTTC
CASSKPTAQTNYGYTF
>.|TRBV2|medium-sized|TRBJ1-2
TGTGCCAGCAGTGGACAGCTAGGGGATGCGGGTGGCTACACCTTC
CASSGQLGDAGGYTF
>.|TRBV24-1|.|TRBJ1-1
TGTGCCACCAGTGATACAAAACAGGGAGGGAACACTGAAGCTTTCTTT
CATSDTKQGGNTEAFF
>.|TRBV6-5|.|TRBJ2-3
TGTGCCAGCAGCCGCCTCGGGGGTACAGATACGCAGTATTTT
CASSRLGGTDTQYF
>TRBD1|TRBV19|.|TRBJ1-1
TGTGCCAGTATACAGACAGGGGCCAGTTCCATGAACACTGAAGCTTTCTTT
CASIQTGASSMNTEAFF
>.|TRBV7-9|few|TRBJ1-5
TGTGCCAGCAGCTTAGATGGCAATCAGCCCCAGCATTTT
CASSLDGNQPQHF
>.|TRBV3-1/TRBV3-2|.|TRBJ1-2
TGTGCCAGCAGCCAAGTAAACAGGGAATTCTATGGCTACACCTTC
CASSQVNREFYGYTF
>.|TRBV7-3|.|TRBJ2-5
TGTGCCAGCAGCCAGGGAAACCAAGAGACCCAGTACTTC
CASSQGNQETQYF
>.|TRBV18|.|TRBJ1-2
TGTGCCAGCTCACCACAGGACCCAAACTATGGCTACACCTTC
CASSPQDPNYGYTF
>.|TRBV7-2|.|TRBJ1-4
TGTGCCAGCAGCTTAGTAGGATCTAATGAAAAACTGTTTTTT
CASSLVGSNEKLFF
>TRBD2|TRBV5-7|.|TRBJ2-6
TGTGCCAGCAGCTTAGGATGGCGGGGGGCTTATGGGGCCAACGTCCTGACTTTC
CASSLGWRGAYGANVLTF
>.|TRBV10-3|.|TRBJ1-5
TGTGCCATCAGGGCCGGGACAACAGATCAGCCCCAGCATTTT
CAIRAGTTDQPQHF
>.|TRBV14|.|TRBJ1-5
TGTGCCAGCAGCCCAGCCGGGCTTCAGCCCCAGCATTTT
CASSPAGLQPQHF
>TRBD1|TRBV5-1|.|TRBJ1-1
TGCGCCAGCAGCTTGGAGGGGGCTGATCGGAACACTGAAGCTTTCTTT
CASSLEGADRNTEAFF
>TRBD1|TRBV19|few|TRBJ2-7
TGTGCCAGTAGTCTCGGGACAGGCGGATTCTACGAGCAGTACTTC
CASSLGTGGFYEQYF
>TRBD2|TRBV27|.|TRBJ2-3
TGTGCCAGCAGTTTCCTAGCGGCGTCTAGCACAGATACGCAGTATTTT
CASSFLAASSTDTQYF
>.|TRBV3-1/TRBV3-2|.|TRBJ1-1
TGTGCCAGCAGCCACCTAACACGGGGGGCTTTCTTT
CASSHLTRGAFF
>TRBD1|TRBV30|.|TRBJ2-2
TGTGCCTGGAGTGATGGACAGGGGTTCACCGGGGAGCTGTTTTTT
CAWSDGQGFTGELFF
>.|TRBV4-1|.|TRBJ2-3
TGCGCCAGCAGCCAAGGGTTTAGGGGGGCCCGGGATACGCAGTATTTT
CASSQGFRGARDTQYF
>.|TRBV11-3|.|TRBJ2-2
TGTGCCAGCAGCTTAGTAGGACAGACCAACACCGGGGAGCTGTTTTTT
CASSLVGQTNTGELFF
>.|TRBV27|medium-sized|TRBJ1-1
TGTGCCAGCTCTTCATTGGGGCTCCGGGAAGCTTTCTTT
CASSSLGLREAFF
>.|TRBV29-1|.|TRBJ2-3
TGCAGCGTTGTTTCAGCCCACACAGATACGCAGTATTTT
CSVVSAHTDTQYF
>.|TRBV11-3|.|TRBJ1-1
TGTGCCAGCAGCTTAACCGGGGACACTGAAGCTTTCTTT
CASSLTGDTEAFF